In its sample, the clone carrying this TCR beta chain was seen many times. Antigen: not known. The data derive from a study of breast tumors, draining lymph nodes, adjacent tissues. This CDR3 comprises 16 residues. Trimming took off 9 bases at V and 0 bases at J, with 17 bases between the two ends. Germline CDR1 is LNHDA and CDR2 is SQIVND (reference sequence). Axillary draining lymph nodes of breast cancer patients supplied the node samples. Study-wide findings and caveats: Tumor T cell lymph node origin was a supported hypothesis, not proven. Tumors had less TCR diversity than lymph nodes, more than nontumor tissue.

TCRdb redid the calling of the multiplex PCR reads with MiXCR, one entry per CDR3 protein. Of roughly 130,000 distinct CDR3 sequences in the sample, around a third are singletons; the top ten hold around 2.3%. This clonotype was sampled from a female donor with breast cancer. Some clones in this sample may be carry-over from other donors' samples. This chain links TRBV19 with TRBJ1-4; D is unclear. Sequencing was carried out using axillary lymph node tissue. The CDR3 here is CASATPDPATNEKLFF. CDR3 coding DNA: TGTGCCAGCGCTACTCCTGACCCAGCAACTAATGAAAAACTGTTTTTT.